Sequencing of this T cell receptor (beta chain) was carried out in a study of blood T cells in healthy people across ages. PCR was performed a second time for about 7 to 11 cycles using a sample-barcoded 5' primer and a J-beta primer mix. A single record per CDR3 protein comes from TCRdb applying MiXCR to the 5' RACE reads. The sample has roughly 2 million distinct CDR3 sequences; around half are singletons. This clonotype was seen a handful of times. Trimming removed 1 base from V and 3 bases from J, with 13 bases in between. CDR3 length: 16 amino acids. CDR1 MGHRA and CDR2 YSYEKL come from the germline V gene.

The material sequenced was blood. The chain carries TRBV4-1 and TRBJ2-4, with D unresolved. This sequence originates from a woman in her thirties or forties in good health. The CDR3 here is CASSQAGSGHKNIQYF. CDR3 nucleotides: TGCGCCAGCAGCCAAGCCGGATCCGGTCACAAAAACATTCAGTACTTC.